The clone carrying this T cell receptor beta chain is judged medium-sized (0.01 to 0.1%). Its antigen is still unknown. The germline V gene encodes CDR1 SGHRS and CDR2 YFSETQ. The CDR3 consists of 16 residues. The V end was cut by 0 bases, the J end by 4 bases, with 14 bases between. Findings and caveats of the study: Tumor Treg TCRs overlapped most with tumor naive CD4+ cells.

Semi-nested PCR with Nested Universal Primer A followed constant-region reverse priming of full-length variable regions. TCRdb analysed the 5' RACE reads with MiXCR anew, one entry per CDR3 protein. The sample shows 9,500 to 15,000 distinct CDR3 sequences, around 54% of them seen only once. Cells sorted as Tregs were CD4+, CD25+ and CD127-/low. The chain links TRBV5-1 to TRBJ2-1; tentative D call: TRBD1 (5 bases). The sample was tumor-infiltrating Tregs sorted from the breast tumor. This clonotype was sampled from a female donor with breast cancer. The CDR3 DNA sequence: TGCGCCAGCAGCTTGGCCGGAGCTGGGGCTTACAATGAGCAGTTCTTC. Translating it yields CASSLAGAGAYNEQFF.